Listed here is a single T cell receptor beta chain. These data belong to a study of blood T cell repertoires in COVID-19. The wider study: Samples came from the United States, Italy and Spain, spanning acute and convalescent COVID-19.

Produced via immunoSEQ multiplex PCR; TCRdb's table is partial and in-frame only. The repertoire consists of more than 110,000 clones, with roughly 80% occurring once and the leading ten covering 7.5% to 8.5%. The clonotype comes from a human donor in a cohort sampled during active COVID-19. What was sequenced was peripheral blood.

The CDR3 loop is CASSEAQGQGAAKNIQYF. Written as DNA, the CDR3 is TGTGCCAGCAGTGAAGCCCAGGGACAGGGGGCGGCCAAAAACATTCAGTACTTC. V gene TRBV2 combines with J gene TRBJ2-4, with 12 nucleotides matching TRBD1. Trimming cost V 0 bases and J 1 base; bases outside gene matches: 4. The germline gives CDR1 SNHLY, CDR2 FYNNEI. The length of the CDR3 is 18 residues.